The 2 T cell receptor beta chains listed next were all sequenced from one sample in a study of cytotoxic CD8 clonotypes in ibrutinib-treated CLL. Sequencing was performed with immunoSEQ multiplex PCR; in TCRdb, only in-frame clones are kept and a portion is missing. Among roughly 220,000 clones, about 75% were seen once, and the ten largest hold 5.5% to 7%. Sequenced here: PBMCs, sampled after 12 months of ibrutinib treatment. These receptors originate from a human donor with chronic lymphocytic leukemia.

This chain connects TRBV18 to TRBJ2-3, with D tentatively TRBD2 (5 bases). CDR1 is KGHSH and CDR2 is LQKENI in the germline V gene. The CDR3 runs 15 residues. V was clipped by 0 bases and J by 6 bases, with 13 bases between them. In nucleotides, the CDR3 is TGTGCCAGCTCACCACCGGGAGTGGTTCGGGATACGCAGTATTTT. Its protein is CASSPPGVVRDTQYF.

V and J are TRBV25-1 and TRBJ1-2, with TRBD1 identical over 10 bases. Germline V lookup: CDR1 MGHDK, CDR2 SYGVNS. The CDR3 consists of 14 residues. V shed 5 bases, J shed 9 bases, and the junction held 9 bases outside the gene matches. This CDR3 reads CASSPYGTGARYTF. The CDR3 coding sequence is TGTGCCAGCAGTCCCTACGGGACAGGGGCCCGCTACACCTTC.